What follows is one T cell receptor (beta chain) and its context. Its cognate antigen is unknown. CDR3 length equals 14 residues. Germline V gives CDR1 SEHNR, CDR2 FQNEAQ (reference sequence). V shed 5 bases and J shed 3 bases, with 13 bases lying between them. Method: immunoSEQ multiplex PCR; TCRdb's copy keeps in-frame clones and lacks some. The repertoire includes about 36,000 clones, about 81% of them detected once, and 20% to 25% sits in the top ten. The sample is drawn from a study of OX40 agonist ivuxolimab in advanced cancers. Study-wide findings and caveats: People who partly responded at 0.1-3.0 mg/kg had some of the least clonal expansion seen. On average, CD8+ T cells showed a greater number of expanded clones than CD4+. Low normalized T-cell clonal expansion was additionally recorded for some nonresponders. Researchers did not determine the expanded peripheral T cells' antigen specificity.

The chain carries TRBV7-9 and TRBJ1-2, with D maybe TRBD1 (5 bases). The origin of this receptor is an adult with an advanced solid tumor such as melanoma, head and neck, liver or kidney cancer. Sequences were derived from CD4+ or CD8+ T cells sorted from blood, sampled in a trial of the OX40 agonist ivuxolimab. CDR3 sequence (DNA): TGTGCCAGCAGCCCGACAGCGGGGGACTATGGCTACACCTTC. Encoded protein: CASSPTAGDYGYTF.